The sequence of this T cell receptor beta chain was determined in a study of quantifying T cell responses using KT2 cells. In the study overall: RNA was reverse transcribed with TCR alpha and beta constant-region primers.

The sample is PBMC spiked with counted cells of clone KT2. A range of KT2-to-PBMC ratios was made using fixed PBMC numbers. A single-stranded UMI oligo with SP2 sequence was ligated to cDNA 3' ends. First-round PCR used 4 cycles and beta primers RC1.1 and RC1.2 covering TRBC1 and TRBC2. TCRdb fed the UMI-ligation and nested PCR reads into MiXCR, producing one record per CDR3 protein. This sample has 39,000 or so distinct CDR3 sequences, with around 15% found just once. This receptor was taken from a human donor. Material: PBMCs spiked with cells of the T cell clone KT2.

The CDR3 reads CASSSGRTAPQETQYF. CDR3 nucleotide sequence: TGTGCCAGCAGCTCCGGACGGACAGCTCCCCAAGAGACCCAGTACTTC. The J gene is TRBJ2-5, the V gene TRBV7-8, with a tentative D call TRBD1 (6 bases). Looked up from germline, CDR1 is SGHVS and CDR2 is FQNEAQ. The V gene lost 4 bases and the J gene lost 1 base, with 16 bases spanning the gap. The CDR3 sequence is 16 residues long.